The T cell receptor (beta chain) described here comes from a study of regulatory T cells in long-lasting Graves disease. General study findings and limits: It is possible that accuracy was reduced by the small size of the sample.

The CDR3 is 17 amino acids. The germline CDR1 and CDR2 sequences are SGHAT and FQNNGV. V was trimmed by 4 bases and J by 2 bases, leaving 20 bases between them. This clonotype was seen a handful of times. Antigen: not known. Construction of TCR beta libraries relied on iRepertoire HTBI primers and on Arm-PCR targeting CDR3 regions. TCRdb redid the calling of the multiplex PCR reads with MiXCR, one entry per CDR3 protein. Of roughly 700,000 distinct CDR3 sequences in the sample, 30% were seen once. Time point given: persistent/refractory GD, antithyroid drugs over 5 years with positive TRAb. Construction of the TCR library relied on RNA isolated from PBMCs.

This clonotype was sampled from a female donor with Graves disease. Sequenced here: peripheral blood mononuclear cells (PBMCs), sampled when the disease was refractory, from a patient treated with antithyroid drugs. This chain uses TRBV11-2 with TRBJ1-2; TRBD1 is a possible D gene (5 bases). CDR3: CASSSVGHSLGNYGYTF. The CDR3 DNA sequence: TGTGCCAGCAGCTCGGTAGGACACTCCCTTGGGAACTATGGCTACACCTTC.